Shown below are 12 T cell receptor beta chains from a single sample sequenced in a study of long-term antiretroviral therapy in people with HIV (dated by TCRdb to 2022 to 2024). Sequencing of the TRB variable region was done with the immunoSEQ hsTCRB v3.0 assay at survey level resolution. TCRdb took over this immuneACCESS table, retaining in-frame rearrangements with V and J assigned. Such tables are incomplete; in checked studies, under half of the missing clones stem from an unresolved V gene, and the remainder is unexplained. This sample comprises about 21,000 clones, 80% to 90% of them detected only once. The top ten hold 3% to 3.5% of the sample. Sequencing used unsorted PBMCs, obtained 1.9 years after starting antiretroviral therapy. These receptors were taken from a woman between 50 and 59 years old with HIV.

J is TRBJ2-5 and V is TRBV7-2; no reliable D call. CDR1 and CDR2 from the germline V gene are SGHTA and FQGNSA. The CDR3 totals 16 residues. Trimming shortened V by 4 bases and J by 5 bases, and 20 bases separated the two germline ends. The CDR3 sequence is CASSSRTASFRETQYF. The CDR3 DNA follows: TGTGCCAGCAGCTCAAGGACGGCCTCCTTCAGGGAGACCCAGTACTTC. Full variable domain (rest looked up from reference TRBV7-2 and TRBJ2-5): GAGVSQSPSNKVTEKGKDVELRCDPISGHTALYWYRQSLGQGLEFLIYFQGNSAPDKSGLPSDRFSAERTGGSVSTLTIQRTQQEDSAVYLCASSSRTASFRETQYFGPGTRLLVL.

The V gene is TRBV5-1, the J gene TRBJ2-3; 10 bases map to TRBD1. The CDR3 is 16 amino acids. J was trimmed by 0 bases and V by 3 bases; bases with no gene match: 4. Germline V gene data show CDR1 as SGHRS and CDR2 as YFSETQ. The CDR3 loop is CASSSRQGASTDTQYF. The CDR3 DNA reads as TGCGCCAGCAGCTCCCGACAGGGGGCGAGCACAGATACGCAGTATTTT.

The chain is built from TRBV7-9 and TRBJ1-4; D not resolved. The CDR3 covers 12 residues. CDR1 is SEHNR, CDR2 FQNEAQ, per germline (reference sequence). Trimming shortened V by 1 base and J by 4 bases, and 1 base separated the two germline ends. The CDR3: CASSLDNEKLFF. DNA for the CDR3: TGTGCCAGCAGCTTAGATAATGAAAAACTGTTTTTT.

The J gene is TRBJ1-5, the V gene TRBV11-2; TRBD1 is a possible D gene (5 bases). V was pared by 4 bases and J by 2 bases, with 9 bases between. The germline CDR1 and CDR2 sequences are SGHAT and FQNNGV. The CDR3 length is 14 residues. CDR3 sequence reads: CASSSRDCNQPQHF. CDR3 DNA sequence: TGTGCCAGCAGCTCCCGGGACTGCAATCAGCCCCAGCATTTT.

The chain has TRBV6-6 and TRBJ2-7; TRBD1 matches 10 bases. The CDR3 consists of 16 residues. Germline values: CDR1 MNHNY, CDR2 SVGAGI (reference sequence). Trimming cost V 2 bases and J 5 bases; bases outside gene matches: 9. The CDR3 DNA is TGTGCCAGCAGTTACCAAGGGACAGGGGTTTCGGACGAGCAGTACTTC. Encoded protein: CASSYQGTGVSDEQYF.

The V and J genes are TRBV29-1 and TRBJ1-4; a possible D gene is TRBD1 (6 bases). V was cut by 4 bases and J by 6 bases, with 24 bases left in between. CDR1 and CDR2 (germline): SQVTM, ANQGSEA. This CDR3 is 17 amino acids long. The CDR3: CSVVGGQGNEGDEKLFF. The CDR3 nucleotides read TGCAGCGTTGTTGGCGGTCAGGGGAATGAAGGTGATGAAAAACTGTTTTTT.

This clone has only one observation. This chain links TRBV6-5 with TRBJ1-1; 8 bases are a match to TRBD1. Trimming removed 5 bases from V and 0 bases from J; junction bases left unmatched: 5. This CDR3 has 15 residues. Germline CDR1 MNHEY, CDR2 SVGAGI. In DNA, the CDR3 is TGTGCCAGCAGTCGGACAGGGATCATGAACACTGAAGCTTTCTTT. It codes for CASSRTGIMNTEAFF.

The chain couples TRBV30 to TRBJ1-5; D is unresolved. CDR3 size: 14 residues. V lost 5 bases to trimming and J lost 2 bases, with 13 bases between them. Germline CDR1 is GTSNPN and CDR2 is SVGIG (reference sequence). The CDR3 protein is CAWDTSSGNQPQHF. The CDR3 nucleotides are TGTGCCTGGGATACATCTAGTGGCAATCAGCCCCAGCATTTT.

This clone was detected only a few times. The CDR3 sequence is CASNLGGWINQPQHF. CDR3 nucleotides: TGTGCCAGTAACCTAGGAGGTTGGATCAATCAGCCCCAGCATTTT. V is TRBV19 and J is TRBJ1-5; D is unclear. This CDR3 has 15 residues. V was trimmed by 7 bases and J by 3 bases, leaving 16 bases between them. Germline V gives CDR1 LNHDA, CDR2 SQIVND (reference sequence).

The chain combines TRBV7-2 with TRBJ2-3; the match to TRBD2 covers 9 bases. This CDR3 spans 17 amino acids. CDR1 is SGHTA, CDR2 FQGNSA, per germline. The V gene end was trimmed by 1 base and the J gene end by 7 bases; junction bases not matched to a gene: 12. The CDR3 DNA reads as TGTGCCAGCAGCTTAGAGGGCGGGGGGGCCAGGGTCAATACGCAGTATTTT. Translation: CASSLEGGGARVNTQYF.

CDR3 DNA: TGTGCCAGCACCCCGAGGGCAGGGGGCGAGGAGACCCAGTACTTC. This translates into CASTPRAGGEETQYF. This chain joins TRBV27 and TRBJ2-5; 8 nucleotides line up with TRBD1. This CDR3 is built from 15 residues. The germline gives CDR1 MNHEY, CDR2 SMNVEV (reference sequence). The ends lost 7 bases at V and 5 bases at J; junction bases unmatched: 12.

The genes are TRBV11-2 and TRBJ2-7; TRBD1 matches at 10 bases. The J segment lost 4 bases and the V segment lost 6 bases, leaving 6 bases of the junction unmatched. The CDR3 sequence is 14 residues long. In germline, CDR1 is SGHAT, CDR2 FQNNGV. CDR3 in DNA: TGTGCCAGCAGGACGACAGGGGGCACGTACGAGCAGTACTTC. Translation: CASRTTGGTYEQYF.